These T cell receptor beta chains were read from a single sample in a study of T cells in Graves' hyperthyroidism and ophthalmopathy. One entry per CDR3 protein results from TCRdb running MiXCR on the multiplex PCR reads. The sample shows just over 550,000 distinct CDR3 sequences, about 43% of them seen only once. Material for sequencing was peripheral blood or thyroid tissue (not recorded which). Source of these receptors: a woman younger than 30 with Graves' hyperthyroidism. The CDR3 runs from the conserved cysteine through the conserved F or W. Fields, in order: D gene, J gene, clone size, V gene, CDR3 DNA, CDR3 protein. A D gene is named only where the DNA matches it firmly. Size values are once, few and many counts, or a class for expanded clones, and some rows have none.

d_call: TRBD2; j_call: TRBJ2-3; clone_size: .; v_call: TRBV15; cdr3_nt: TGTGCCACCAGCAGTGGGCTAGCGGGAGTAGTTGATACGCAGTATTTT; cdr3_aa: CATSSGLAGVVDTQYF
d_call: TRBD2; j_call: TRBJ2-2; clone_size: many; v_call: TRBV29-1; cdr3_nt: TGCAGCGTGCGAGCGGGGAGAACCACCGGGGAGCTGTTTTTT; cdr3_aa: CSVRAGRTTGELFF
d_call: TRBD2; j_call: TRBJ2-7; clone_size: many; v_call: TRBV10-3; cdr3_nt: TGTGCCATCAGTGAGTCTAGGACTAGCGGTTACGAGCAGTACTTC; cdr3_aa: CAISESRTSGYEQYF
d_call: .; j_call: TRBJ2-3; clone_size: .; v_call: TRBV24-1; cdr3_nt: TGTGCCGCCAGTGAGGGGGGAGGGATCCAGTATTTT; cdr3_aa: CAASEGGGIQYF
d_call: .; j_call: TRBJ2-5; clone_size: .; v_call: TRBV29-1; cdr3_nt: TGCAGCTTAGGTCTCGCGCAGGAGACCCAGTACTTC; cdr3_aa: CSLGLAQETQYF
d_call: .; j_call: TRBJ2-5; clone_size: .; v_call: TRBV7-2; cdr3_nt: TGTGCCAGCAGCTTAGCGGATGTTGGTCGAGAGACCCAGTACTTC; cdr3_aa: CASSLADVGRETQYF
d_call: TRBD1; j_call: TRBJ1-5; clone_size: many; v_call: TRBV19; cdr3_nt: TGTGCCAGTAGTATGTCAAGGGGGCGAGATCAGCCCCAGCATTTT; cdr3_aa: CASSMSRGRDQPQHF
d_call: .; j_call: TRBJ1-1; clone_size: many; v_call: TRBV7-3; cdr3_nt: TGTGCCAGCGCCGTCGGGACAAACACTGAAGCTTTCTTT; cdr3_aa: CASAVGTNTEAFF
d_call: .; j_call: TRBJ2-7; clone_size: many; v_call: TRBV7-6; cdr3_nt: TGTGCCAGCAGCTTAGCACTAAACTACGAGCAGTACTTC; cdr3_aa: CASSLALNYEQYF
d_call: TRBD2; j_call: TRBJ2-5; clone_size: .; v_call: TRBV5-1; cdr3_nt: TGCGCCAGCAGCTCCACTGGGACTAGCGGCCGGACCCAGTACTTC; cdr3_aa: CASSSTGTSGRTQYF
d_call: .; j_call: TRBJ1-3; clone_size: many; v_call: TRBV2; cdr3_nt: TGTGCCAGCAGTGAATTCGGGGGCTCTGGAAACACCATATATTTT; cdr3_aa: CASSEFGGSGNTIYF
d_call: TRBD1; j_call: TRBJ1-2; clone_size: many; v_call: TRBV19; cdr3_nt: TGTGCCAGTAGTTTCGACAGGGACTATGGCTACACCTTC; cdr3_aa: CASSFDRDYGYTF
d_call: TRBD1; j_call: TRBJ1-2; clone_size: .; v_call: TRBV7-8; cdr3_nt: TGTGCCAGCAGCTTAAGCCCTTTAGGAGGGGGCGATGGCTACACCTTC; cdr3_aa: CASSLSPLGGGDGYTF
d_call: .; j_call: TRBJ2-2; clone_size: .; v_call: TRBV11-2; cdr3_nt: TGTGCCACCAGTGACCGACGACACACCGGGGAGCTGTTTTTT; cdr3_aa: CATSDRRHTGELFF
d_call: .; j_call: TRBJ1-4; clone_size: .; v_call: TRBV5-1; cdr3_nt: TGCGCCAGCAGCTTGGAAATAGGAACAGATGAAAAACTGTTTTTT; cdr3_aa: CASSLEIGTDEKLFF
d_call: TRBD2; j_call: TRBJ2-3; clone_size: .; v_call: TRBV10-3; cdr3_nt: TGTGCCATCAGTGTTAGCGGGCAGGATACGCAGTATTTT; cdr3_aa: CAISVSGQDTQYF
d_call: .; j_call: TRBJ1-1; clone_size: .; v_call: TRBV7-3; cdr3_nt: TGTGCCAGCAGCAAACAGGGTGGGTACACTGAAGCTTTCTTT; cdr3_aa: CASSKQGGYTEAFF
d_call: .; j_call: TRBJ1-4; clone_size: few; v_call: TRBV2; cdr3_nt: TGTGCCAGCAGGCCTGCGGGGAGGAATGAAAAACTGTTTTTT; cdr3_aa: CASRPAGRNEKLFF
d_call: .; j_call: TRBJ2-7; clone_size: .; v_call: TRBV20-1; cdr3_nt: TGCAGTGCTAGCCGGGAACCGGCAGCCTACGAGCAGTACTTC; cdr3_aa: CSASREPAAYEQYF
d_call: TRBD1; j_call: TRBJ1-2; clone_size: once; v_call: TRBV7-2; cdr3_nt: TGTGCCAGCCCACCCCAGGGGGAGCGTGGCTACACCTTC; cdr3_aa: CASPPQGERGYTF
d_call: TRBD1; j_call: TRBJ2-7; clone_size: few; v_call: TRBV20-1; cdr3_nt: TGCAGTGCTAGAGGCAGGGGGTCTAGGGAGCAGTACTTC; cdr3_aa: CSARGRGSREQYF
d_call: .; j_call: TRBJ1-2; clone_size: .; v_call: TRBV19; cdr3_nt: TGTGCCAGTTCTCTCAAAACAGGGAACTATGGCTACACCTTC; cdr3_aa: CASSLKTGNYGYTF
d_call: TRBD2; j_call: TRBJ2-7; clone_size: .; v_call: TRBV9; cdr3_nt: TGTGCCAGCAGCGCGGTACTAGCGGAAACCTACGAGCAGTACTTC; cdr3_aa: CASSAVLAETYEQYF
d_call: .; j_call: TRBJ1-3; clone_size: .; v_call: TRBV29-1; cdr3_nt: TGCAGCGCGGTCGAACAGGGTTCTGGAAACACCATATATTTT; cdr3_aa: CSAVEQGSGNTIYF
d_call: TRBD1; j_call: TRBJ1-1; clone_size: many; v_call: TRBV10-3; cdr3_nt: TGTGCCATCAGTGAGTTGACCGGGACAGGAGGTAGTAGTGAAGCTTTCTTT; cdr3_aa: CAISELTGTGGSSEAFF
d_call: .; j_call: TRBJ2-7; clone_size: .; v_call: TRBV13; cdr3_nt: TGTGCCGGCAGCCGGACTAGGGGGGCGGACGGGCAGTACTTC; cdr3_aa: CAGSRTRGADGQYF
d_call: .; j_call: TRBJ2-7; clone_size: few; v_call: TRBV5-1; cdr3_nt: TGCGCCAGCAGCTTTACGTCAGGACCGACCTACGAGCAGTACTTC; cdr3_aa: CASSFTSGPTYEQYF
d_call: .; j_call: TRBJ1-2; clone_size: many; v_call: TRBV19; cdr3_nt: TGTGCCACAGGACAGAGCTATGGCTACACCTTC; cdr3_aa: CATGQSYGYTF
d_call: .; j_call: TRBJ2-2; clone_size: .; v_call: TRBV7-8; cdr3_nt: TGTGCCAGCAGCCAAGAGCGGAACACCGGGGAGCTGTTTTTT; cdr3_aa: CASSQERNTGELFF
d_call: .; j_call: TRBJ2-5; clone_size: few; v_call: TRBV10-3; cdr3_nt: TGTGCCAGCAACAAGGAAAGGAAGGGGGAGACCCAGTACTTC; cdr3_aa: CASNKERKGETQYF
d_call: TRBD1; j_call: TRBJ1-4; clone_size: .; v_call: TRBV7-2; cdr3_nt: TGTGCCAGCAGAGGCCGGGACAGGGTAGGAGAAAAACTGTTTTTT; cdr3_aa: CASRGRDRVGEKLFF
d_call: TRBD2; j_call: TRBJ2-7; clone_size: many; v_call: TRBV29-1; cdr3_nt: TGCAGCATAAAGGGACTAGCTACCTACGAGCAGTACTTC; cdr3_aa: CSIKGLATYEQYF
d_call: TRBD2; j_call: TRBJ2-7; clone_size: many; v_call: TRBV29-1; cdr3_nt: TGCAGCGTTTCCCCGGGACTAGCGGGAGGGCCATACGAGCAGTACTTC; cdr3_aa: CSVSPGLAGGPYEQYF
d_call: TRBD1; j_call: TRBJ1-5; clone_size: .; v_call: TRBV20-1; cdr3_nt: TGCAGTGCTAGCCCAGGGGGCGCTAGGGGGGATCAGCCCCAGCATTTT; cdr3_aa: CSASPGGARGDQPQHF
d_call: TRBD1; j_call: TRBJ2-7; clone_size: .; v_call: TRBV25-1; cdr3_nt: TGTGCCAGCAAATCCGGACAGGGTTACGAGCAGTACTTC; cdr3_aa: CASKSGQGYEQYF